The sequence of this TCR beta chain was determined in a study of T cell repertoires in cytomegalovirus infection. Study context: Newly reported HLA-C-restricted and thoroughly characterized HLA-B-restricted CMV epitopes were employed. Indications came from public TCR beta signatures; they pointed to CMV infection and to a matching HLA type.

Study-level results: In two of eight donors, the top clonotype was HLA-C-restricted CMV-specific. Adding up the frequency of public TCR beta families identified people who carried CMV plus the relevant HLA.

MiXCR, run by TCRdb on the reads, gives a single entry per CDR3 protein. The repertoire holds 650,000 to 900,000 distinct CDR3 sequences, with about 29% as singletons. Points on this clonotype: Its antigen is as yet unknown.

The CDR3 covers 14 residues. CDR1 is MNHNY, CDR2 SVGAGI, per germline (reference sequence). The V segment lost 0 bases and the J segment 6 bases; nucleotides outside the gene matches: 3. The chain employs TRBV6-6 and TRBJ2-3, with TRBD2 matching over 7 bases. This clonotype originated in a human donor in good health (CMV status not recorded). Some clones in this sample may be carry-over from other donors' samples. The material sequenced was cultured CD8+ T cells from PBMCs, taken from culture after CMV antigen stimulation. The CDR3 nucleotides are TGTGCCAGCAGTTACTCGGGGGGGTCGGATACGCAGTATTTT. Translated: CASSYSGGSDTQYF.